The next 20 T cell receptor beta chains were all read from a single sample in a study of T cells in localized non-small cell lung cancer. The method was immunoSEQ multiplex PCR; TCRdb's version includes in-frame clones alone and lacks a portion of them. Of about 78,000 clones listed, 84% are singletons. This specimen was peripheral blood, taken before any cancer treatment. The receptors derive from a man between 40 and 75 years old with stage I lung adenocarcinoma.

The rearrangement uses TRBV5-1 and TRBJ2-3; 7 nucleotides agree with TRBD2. The germline V gene encodes CDR1 SGHRS and CDR2 YFSETQ. CDR3 length equals 15 residues. The V segment lost 1 base and the J segment 0 bases; nucleotides outside the gene matches: 2. CDR3 DNA: TGCGCCAGCAGCTTGTGGGGGGGTAGCACAGATACGCAGTATTTT. Translation gives CASSLWGGSTDTQYF.

The chain is built from TRBV20-1 and TRBJ2-5; D unclear. V was cut by 5 bases and J by 2 bases, with 6 bases left in between. The CDR3 covers 11 residues. Germline V gives CDR1 DFQATT, CDR2 SNEGSKA (reference sequence). CDR3 in amino acids: CSARLQETQYF. DNA of the CDR3: TGCAGTGCTCGGCTACAAGAGACCCAGTACTTC.

A word on this clone: This CDR3 is also generated by other DNA sequences in the sample. The V and J genes are TRBV6-1 and TRBJ2-7; TRBD2 aligns across 10 bases. Germline V CDR1 and CDR2: MNHNS, SASEGT. The CDR3 covers 11 residues. The CDR3 here is CAVASGSGQYF. CDR3 in DNA: TGTGCGGTAGCTAGCGGGAGCGGGCAGTACTTC.

This chain joins TRBV5-3 and TRBJ2-7, with TRBD1 as a possible D gene (6 bases). TRBV5-3 is assigned to the ORF class and has an uncertain function. Trimming shortened V by 4 bases and J by 4 bases, and 15 bases separated the two germline ends. The CDR3 sequence is 14 residues long. The CDR3 sequence is CARSARDKIYEQYF. CDR3 nucleotides: TGTGCCAGAAGCGCCAGGGACAAGATTTACGAGCAGTACTTC.

The chain has TRBV4-1 and TRBJ2-3, with TRBD2 matching over 16 bases. V lost 0 bases, J lost 4 bases, and 1 base stayed unmatched. CDR1 MGHRA and CDR2 YSYEKL come from the germline V gene. CDR3 length: 17 residues. The CDR3 nucleotides read TGCGCCAGCAGCCAAGAAGGGACTAGCGGGGGGGCAGATACGCAGTATTTT. Translated, it gives CASSQEGTSGGADTQYF.

The rearrangement links TRBV25-1 to TRBJ1-5; D gene ambiguous. The CDR3 runs to 15 residues. CDR1 is MGHDK and CDR2 is SYGVNS in the germline V gene. Deletions cut 6 bases from V and 1 base from J, with 13 bases between. DNA for the CDR3: TGTGCCAGCAGAAGGATTGGGCGAAGCAATCAGCCCCAGCATTTT. Protein sequence: CASRRIGRSNQPQHF.

This clone was observed a handful of times. This chain uses TRBV10-2 with TRBJ2-1; D call uncertain. This CDR3 is 14 amino acids long. In germline, CDR1 is WSHSY, CDR2 SAAADI. V gave up 0 bases and J gave up 6 bases, with 9 bases separating them. CDR3 nucleotides: TGCGCCAGCAGTGAGTCGAGAGGAATCAATGAGCAGTTCTTC. It is translated as CASSESRGINEQFF.

The gene calls are TRBV28 and TRBJ1-2; TRBD1 is a possible D gene (5 bases). The CDR3 extends over 14 amino acids. Germline assignment: CDR1 MDHEN and CDR2 SYDVKM. The ends were cut back, 6 bases at V and 7 bases at J, with 18 bases in the middle. The CDR3 region is CASRYSGTAGGYTF. CDR3 in DNA: TGTGCCAGCAGATACAGCGGGACTGCCGGTGGCTACACCTTC.

The rearrangement uses TRBV10-2 and TRBJ2-7; 14 bases are shared with TRBD2. Germline assignment: CDR1 WSHSY and CDR2 SAAADI. Unmatched junction bases numbered 8, after V lost 7 bases and J lost 6 bases. The CDR3 has 15 residues. DNA for the CDR3: TGCGCCAGCACCCCCCCGGGACTAGCGGGAGTCGAGCAGTACTTC. As protein: CASTPPGLAGVEQYF.

This chain joins TRBV6-1 and TRBJ1-1, with D perhaps matching TRBD1 (5 bases). This CDR3 is 18 amino acids long. The V gene's germline CDR1 is MNHNS and CDR2 SASEGT. V shed 6 bases and J shed 1 base, with 24 bases lying between them. The CDR3 DNA is TGTGCCAGCAGAGAAAGGGGCGGGTGGCGGGGTAGGAACACTGAAGCTTTCTTT. It yields the protein CASRERGGWRGRNTEAFF.

CDR3 bases: TGTGCCAGCACTGACAGGGCTGGAAACACCATATATTTT. Its protein product is CASTDRAGNTIYF. The chain is built from TRBV28 and TRBJ1-3; TRBD1 matches at 7 bases. Germline V gene lookup returns CDR1 MDHEN and CDR2 SYDVKM. J gave up 2 bases and V 7 bases, and 2 bases lay outside the gene matches. CDR3 length equals 13 residues.

The rearrangement links TRBV4-1 to TRBJ1-1; D is uncertain. CDR1 MGHRA and CDR2 YSYEKL come from the germline V gene. V lost 4 bases and J lost 0, with 18 bases in between. The CDR3 covers 17 residues. CDR3 amino acids: CASSPGPGGPMNTEAFF. The CDR3 DNA reads as TGCGCCAGCAGCCCCGGGCCGGGAGGGCCCATGAACACTGAAGCTTTCTTT.

The rearrangement uses TRBV4-3 and TRBJ1-4; tentative D call: TRBD1 (6 bases). The V gene lost 1 base and the J gene lost 7 bases, with 22 bases spanning the gap. Germline CDR1 LGHNA, CDR2 YSLEER. The CDR3 contains 18 residues. As DNA, the CDR3 is TGCGCCAGCAGCCAAGGCATCACCGGGACAAGGAGCCGTGAAAAACTGTTTTTT. Translation gives CASSQGITGTRSREKLFF.

This chain joins TRBV28 and TRBJ2-1; 12 nucleotides align to TRBD2. Trimming cost V 1 base and J 8 bases; bases outside gene matches: 18. Per the germline V gene, CDR1 is MDHEN and CDR2 is SYDVKM. This CDR3 is built from 20 residues. The CDR3 bases are TGTGCCAGCAGTTTATCCCGGGGACTAGCGGGCGTTAACAGCGTCGATGAGCAGTTCTTC. Residues: CASSLSRGLAGVNSVDEQFF.

V is TRBV4-2 and J is TRBJ1-2; D remains ambiguous. The V end was cut by 1 base, the J end by 8 bases, with 11 bases between. This CDR3 is built from 13 residues. Per the germline V gene, CDR1 is LGHNA and CDR2 is YNFKEQ. The CDR3 DNA reads TGTGCCAGCAGCCAAGTGATCGGAGGAGGCTACACCTTC. It yields the protein CASSQVIGGGYTF.

Concerning this clone itself: The DNA is omitted, as the CDR3 cannot be located on it reliably, and the CDR3 follows TCRdb's listing. V is TRBV6-6 and J is TRBJ2-7; TRBD2 was called by the table and not checked on the DNA. The CDR3 has 12 amino acids, counting both end residues. Germline-derived CDR1 and CDR2 are MNHNY and SVGAGI (reference sequence). The CDR3 reads CASSSSGYEQYF.

This rearrangement joins TRBV7-3 to TRBJ2-1; 7 bases match TRBD2. The V gene end was trimmed by 3 bases and the J gene end by 3 bases; junction bases not matched to a gene: 8. Germline V CDR1 and CDR2: SGHTA, FQGTGA. This CDR3 is built from 16 residues. The CDR3 nucleotides are TGTGCCAGCAGCTTGGTTGCGGGAGCCAACTACAATGAGCAGTTCTTC. Residues: CASSLVAGANYNEQFF.

This chain's CDR3 is CASSMWAEWETQYF. In nucleotides, the CDR3 is TGTGCCAGCAGCATGTGGGCCGAGTGGGAGACCCAGTACTTC. The chain couples TRBV5-4 to TRBJ2-5; the D is unclear. Germline CDR1 and CDR2: SGHNT and YYREEE (reference sequence). Trimming removed 4 bases at V and 5 bases at J, with 15 bases between. This CDR3 has 14 amino acids.

The gene calls are TRBV2 and TRBJ2-5; 7 nucleotides line up with TRBD1. This CDR3 has 15 amino acids. V shed 4 bases, J shed 2 bases, and the junction held 7 bases outside the gene matches. Germline CDR1 SNHLY, CDR2 FYNNEI. The CDR3 reads CASSVIRRGQETQYF. The CDR3 DNA sequence: TGTGCCAGCAGTGTGATCCGCAGGGGGCAAGAGACCCAGTACTTC.

The rearrangement links TRBV11-3 to TRBJ1-5; D uncertain. CDR1 SGHNT and CDR2 YENEEA come from the germline V gene. The germline V and J ends were trimmed by 4 bases and 0 bases, with 16 bases remaining between them. The CDR3 sequence is 17 residues long. The CDR3 nucleotides read TGTGCCAGCAGCTCCCGGGGAAGGCCACATAGCAATCAGCCCCAGCATTTT. Its protein product is CASSSRGRPHSNQPQHF.